What follows describes a single TCR beta chain. These data belong to a study of radiotherapy plus CTLA-4 blockade in lung cancer. The assay was immunoSEQ multiplex PCR, and TCRdb's table has in-frame clones only and misses some. Found here are around 100,000 clones, 81% of them singletons; the top ten hold roughly 3.5%. Chemo-refractory metastatic non-small-cell lung cancer patients were treated with focal radiation plus CTLA-4 blockade with ipilimumab. The receptor's source is a human donor with non-small cell lung cancer that progressed on radiotherapy plus ipilimumab. Some clones in this sample may be carry-over from other donors' samples. The sequencing used peripheral blood, collected from a patient treated with radiotherapy plus ipilimumab.

DNA for the CDR3: TGCGCCAGCAGCCCGCGGACAGGGGGGAACTATGGCTACACCTTC. Its protein is CASSPRTGGNYGYTF. The chain employs TRBV5-1 and TRBJ1-2; 10 bases align to TRBD1. Germline V gene sequence: CDR1 SGHRS, CDR2 YFSETQ. V dropped 4 bases and J dropped 2; count of bases not matched to a gene: 5. This CDR3 contains 15 residues. Filled out from reference TRBV5-1 and TRBJ1-2, the complete variable domain reads KAGVTQTPRYLIKTRGQQVTLSCSPISGHRSVSWYQQTPGQGLQFLFEYFSETQRNKGNFPGRFSGRQFSNSRSEMNVSTLELGDSALYLCASSPRTGGNYGYTFGSGTRLTVV.